This T cell receptor (beta chain) was recovered during a study of control samples from healthy donors and cancer patients. The V end lost 10 bases, the J end lost 3 bases, and 16 bases lay between the germline ends. Germline loops: CDR1 SNHLY, CDR2 FYNNEI. This CDR3 comprises 14 residues. This clone was recorded only once. Clones were sequenced by immunoSEQ multiplex PCR, and TCRdb holds only the in-frame ones, with some missing. The table has around 28,000 clones, around nine tenths seen once; the top ten hold 1.6%. The rearrangement uses TRBV2 and TRBJ1-5; D unresolved. The sample consisted of PBMCs. This clonotype was obtained from a woman aged 40 to 50 with lung cancer. The DNA of the CDR3 is TGTGCCACCGCACCCCAGGACCTCAATCAGCCCCAGCATTTT. Protein: CATAPQDLNQPQHF.